The entry below gives a single T cell receptor beta chain sequence along with its context. The target antigen is unknown. Sequencing targeted expressed TCRB transcripts, as all isolated RNA had been reverse transcribed. Sequencing used immunoSEQ multiplex PCR; TCRdb keeps in-frame clones, though not all of them. The table has hundreds of thousands of clones, 11% to 15% seen once. This specimen comes from a study of beta chain features in type 1 diabetes. Study-wide context: Cell yields, age and gender were similar between patients and healthy donors. Across every sample, 107,917,701 sorted cells were examined in total. General study points: Shorter TCRB CDR3s, moderately but significantly so, marked every one of the four CD4+ subsets in Type 1 diabetes patients. Patients showed naive, central memory and Treg TCRB repertoires that appeared more similar than those of healthy donors.

The CDR3 consists of 13 residues. V trimming: 10 bases; J trimming: 3 bases; junction bases outside the gene matches: 7. Germline loops: CDR1 SNHLY, CDR2 FYNNEI. This sequence originates from a man aged 18-30 years with type 1 diabetes. The sequencing input was naive CD4+ T cells from blood. The chain uses TRBV2 and TRBJ1-2, with 8 bases fitting TRBD1. The CDR3 is CANPGQGDYGYTF. CDR3 nucleotides: TGTGCCAACCCCGGACAGGGCGACTATGGCTACACCTTC. Supplemented by reference TRBV2 and TRBJ1-2, the full variable domain reads EPEVTQTPSHQVTQMGQEVILRCVPISNHLYFYWYRQILGQKVEFLVSFYNNEISEKSEIFDDQFSVERPDGSNFTLKIRSTKLEDSAMYFCANPGQGDYGYTFGSGTRLTVV.